This T cell receptor (beta chain) was observed in a study of response to subunit inactivated influenza vaccine (dated by TCRdb to the late 2010s). Regarding the research as a whole: To follow how T cells responded to a trivalent subunit inactivated influenza vaccine, the researchers relied on deep quantitative profiling of the T cell receptor repertoire.

The CDR3, from cysteine to phenylalanine, totals 13 residues. Only the CDR3 part of the read is kept: 39 bases, read in frame from the first base. Reading the germline V gene gives CDR1 SGHRS and CDR2 YFSETQ. Deletion took 5 bases off V and 5 bases off J, with a span of 13 bases between the germline ends. The library was made by RT-PCR. Data came from an Illumina HiSeq 2500. The public reads were reanalyzed by TCRdb: fastp trimming at Q25, MiXCR alignment, in-frame beta chains only. Rows with a matching CDR3 protein are joined into one entry that keeps the most common DNA and genes. The sample data list a few hundred thousand distinct CDR3 sequences, and about a fifth of these were observed just once. The ten largest make up 10% of the sample. Points on this clonotype: This receptor's antigen is unknown. No clone much larger than this one lies a single base away; base qualities are absent.

Findings and caveats that apply to the study as a whole: According to the authors, only a limited number of new T cells may be recruited by each seasonal influenza vaccination.

The sequence derives from a man in his fifties or sixties who received an inactivated influenza vaccine. Donor details come from another sample of the same person, matched by shared clones. The sequence joins TRBV5-1 to TRBJ1-1, with TRBD1 tentatively as D gene (6 bases match). The sample was PBMCs from blood, taken about 20 months after vaccination. The DNA is as follows: TGCGCCAGCAGACAAGCACAGGGAACTGAAGCTTTCTTT. Its coded protein is CASRQAQGTEAFF. Reference TRBV5-1 and TRBJ1-1 proteins supply the regions before and after the CDR3; the full variable domain is: KAGVTQTPRYLIKTRGQQVTLSCSPISGHRSVSWYQQTPGQGLQFLFEYFSETQRNKGNFPGRFSGRQFSNSRSEMNVSTLELGDSALYLCASRQAQGTEAFFGQGTRLTVV.